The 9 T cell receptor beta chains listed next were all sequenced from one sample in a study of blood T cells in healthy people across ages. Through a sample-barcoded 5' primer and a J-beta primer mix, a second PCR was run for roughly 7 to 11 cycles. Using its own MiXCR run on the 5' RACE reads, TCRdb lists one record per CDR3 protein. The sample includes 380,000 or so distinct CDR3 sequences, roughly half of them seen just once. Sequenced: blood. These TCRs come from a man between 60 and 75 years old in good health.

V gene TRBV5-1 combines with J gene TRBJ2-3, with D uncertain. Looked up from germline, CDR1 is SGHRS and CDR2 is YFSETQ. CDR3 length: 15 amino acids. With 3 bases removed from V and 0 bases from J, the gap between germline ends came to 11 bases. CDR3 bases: TGCGCCAGCAGCTCATCCAGCCCTAGCACAGATACGCAGTATTTT. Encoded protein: CASSSSSPSTDTQYF.

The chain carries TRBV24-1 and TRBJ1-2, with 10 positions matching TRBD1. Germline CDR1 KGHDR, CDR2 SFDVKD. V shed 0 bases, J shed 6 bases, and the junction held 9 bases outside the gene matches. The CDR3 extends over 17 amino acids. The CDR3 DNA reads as TGTGCCACCAGTGATTTGCGAGCGCCGGACAGGGGGGATGGCTACACCTTC. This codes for CATSDLRAPDRGDGYTF.

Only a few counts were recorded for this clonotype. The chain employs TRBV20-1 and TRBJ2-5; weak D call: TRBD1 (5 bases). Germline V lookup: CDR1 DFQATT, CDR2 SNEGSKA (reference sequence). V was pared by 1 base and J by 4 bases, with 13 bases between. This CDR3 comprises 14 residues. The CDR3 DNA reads TGCAGTGCTAGAGTAGCAAGGGGAAGAGAGACCCAGTACTTC. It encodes CSARVARGRETQYF.

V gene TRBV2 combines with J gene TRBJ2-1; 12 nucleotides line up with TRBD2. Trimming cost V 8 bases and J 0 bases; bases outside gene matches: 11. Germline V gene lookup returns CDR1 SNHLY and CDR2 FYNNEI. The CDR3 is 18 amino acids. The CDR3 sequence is CASATSGRSKGSYNEQFF. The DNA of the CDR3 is TGTGCCAGCGCGACTAGCGGGAGAAGTAAAGGCTCCTACAATGAGCAGTTCTTC.

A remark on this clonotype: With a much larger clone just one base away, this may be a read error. CDR3 sequence reads: CASRGTGRAGVNEQYF. The CDR3 bases are TGTGCCAGCAGGGGGACGGGACGAGCGGGAGTCAATGAGCAGTACTTC. The rearrangement joins TRBV12-3 or TRBV12-4 to TRBJ2-1; 8 nucleotides line up with TRBD2. The DNA matches TRBJ2-7 better at its end, which makes the J call doubtful. The CDR3 is made up of 16 amino acids.

CDR3: CSARQSSYEQYF. CDR3 DNA: TGCAGTGCTAGGCAGTCCTCCTACGAGCAGTACTTC. The rearrangement uses TRBV20-1 and TRBJ2-7; D gene uncertain. Per the germline V gene, CDR1 is DFQATT and CDR2 is SNEGSKA (reference sequence). CDR3 length: 12 amino acids. Trimming pared 3 bases from V and 0 bases from J, leaving 6 bases between.

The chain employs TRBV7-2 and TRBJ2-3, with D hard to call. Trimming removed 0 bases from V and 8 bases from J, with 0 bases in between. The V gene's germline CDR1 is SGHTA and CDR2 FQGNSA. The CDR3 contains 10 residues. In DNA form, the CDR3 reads TGTGCCAGCAGCTTAGCTACGCAGTATTTT. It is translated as CASSLATQYF.

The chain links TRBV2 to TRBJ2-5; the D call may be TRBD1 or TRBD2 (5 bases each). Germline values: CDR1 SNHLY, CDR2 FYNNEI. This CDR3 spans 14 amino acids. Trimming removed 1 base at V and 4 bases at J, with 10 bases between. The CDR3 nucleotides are TGTGCCAGCAGTGAAGGCCCGGGGCCAGAGACCCAGTACTTC. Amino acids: CASSEGPGPETQYF.

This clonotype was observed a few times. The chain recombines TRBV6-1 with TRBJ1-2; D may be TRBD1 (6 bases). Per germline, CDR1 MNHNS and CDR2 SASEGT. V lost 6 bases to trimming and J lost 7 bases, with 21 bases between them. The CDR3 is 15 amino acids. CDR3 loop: CASSNRDGIVSGYTF. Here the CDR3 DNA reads TGTGCCAGCAGCAACAGGGACGGTATTGTATCTGGCTACACCTTC.